The 16 T cell receptor beta chains below were found in one sample sequenced in a study of T cell clones after liver transplantation. Assay used: immunoSEQ multiplex PCR; TCRdb lists only in-frame clones, some missing. The repertoire holds about 51,000 clones, with roughly nine tenths as singletons. This material consisted of CD8+ T cells from blood, taken 12 months after liver transplant. These receptors were collected from a human patient who received a liver transplant. Some T cells here may be from the graft donor.

V and J are TRBV28 and TRBJ2-3, with 12 bases lining up with TRBD2. The V and J ends lost 5 bases and 6 bases, in that order; junction bases with no gene match: 9. The CDR3 consists of 16 residues. CDR1 is MDHEN, CDR2 SYDVKM, per germline. The CDR3 sequence is CASSPGLAGLRDTQYF. The DNA for the CDR3 is TGTGCCAGCAGTCCAGGACTAGCGGGGCTCCGGGATACGCAGTATTTT.

V is TRBV10-3 and J is TRBJ2-7; D is uncertain. CDR3 size: 13 residues. Germline V CDR1 and CDR2: ENHRY, SYGVKD. Trimming cost V 6 bases and J 0 bases, with 9 bases left between them. The CDR3 DNA reads TGTGCCATCAGCCTAGATTTCTCCTACGAGCAGTACTTC. Translation: CAISLDFSYEQYF.

The J gene is TRBJ2-7, the V gene TRBV4-3; 9 bases are shared with TRBD2. The CDR3 spans 16 residues. Germline V lookup: CDR1 LGHNA, CDR2 YSLEER. The J segment lost 3 bases and the V segment lost 4 bases, leaving 10 bases of the junction unmatched. The CDR3 sequence: CASSPNSGRASYEQYF. CDR3 sequence (DNA): TGCGCCAGCAGCCCCAATAGCGGGAGAGCCAGCTACGAGCAGTACTTC.

This rearrangement joins TRBV27 to TRBJ2-5; 7 nucleotides line up with TRBD1. V dropped 6 bases and J dropped 5; count of bases not matched to a gene: 9. The CDR3 consists of 14 residues. CDR1 and CDR2 from the germline V gene are MNHEY and SMNVEV (reference sequence). The CDR3 reads CASRPTGAVETQYF. In nucleotides, the CDR3 is TGTGCCAGCAGACCAACAGGGGCGGTGGAGACCCAGTACTTC.

This clone appeared a single time. This chain links TRBV19 with TRBJ2-7; D perhaps matches TRBD2 (6 bases). The V gene's germline CDR1 is LNHDA and CDR2 SQIVND (reference sequence). V shed 0 bases and J shed 4 bases, with 13 bases lying between them. This CDR3 contains 15 residues. This CDR3 reads CASSIDPAGFYEQYF. The CDR3 DNA follows: TGTGCCAGTAGTATAGACCCGGCGGGGTTTTACGAGCAGTACTTC.

The chain recombines TRBV27 with TRBJ2-5; D is unclear. V lost 2 bases and J 2 bases, leaving 6 bases between the germline ends. CDR3 length equals 13 residues. Germline CDR1 MNHEY, CDR2 SMNVEV (reference sequence). CDR3 coding DNA: TGTGCCAGCAGTTTAGCTTCTCAAGAGACCCAGTACTTC. Its protein product is CASSLASQETQYF.

This clone was found once. The gene calls are TRBV6-5 and TRBJ2-7; no firm D call. The V gene's germline CDR1 is MNHEY and CDR2 SVGAGI. V was cut by 0 bases and J by 2 bases, with 8 bases left in between. The CDR3 consists of 14 residues. CDR3 loop: CASSYSSPAYEQYF. DNA for the CDR3: TGTGCCAGCAGTTACTCGAGTCCTGCCTACGAGCAGTACTTC.

The rearrangement links TRBV6-6 to TRBJ1-1; no reliable D call. The germline V gene has CDR1 MNHNY and CDR2 SVGAGI (reference sequence). V gave up 7 bases and J gave up 6 bases, with 12 bases separating them. The CDR3 totals 12 residues. The chain's CDR3 is CASNFEGAEAFF. For the CDR3, the DNA is TGTGCCAGCAACTTCGAAGGCGCTGAAGCTTTCTTT.

The V gene is TRBV5-1, the J gene TRBJ2-1; a possible D gene is TRBD1 (5 bases). Germline CDR1 is SGHRS and CDR2 is YFSETQ. This CDR3 is 14 amino acids long. The V gene lost 0 bases and the J gene lost 3 bases, with 7 bases spanning the gap. The CDR3 loop reads CASSLDDSYNEQFF. Written as DNA, the CDR3 is TGCGCCAGCAGCTTGGATGACAGCTACAATGAGCAGTTCTTC.

A single count supports this clone. At the DNA level, this CDR3 is encoded by other sequences in the same sample as well. The rearrangement joins TRBV6-1 to TRBJ2-2; possible D gene TRBD1, 6 bases. The CDR3 sequence is 14 residues long. Germline lookup yields CDR1 MNHNS and CDR2 SASEGT. V lost 8 bases and J lost 6, with 16 bases in between. CDR3 in amino acids: CASLQGEEAGELFF. The DNA of the CDR3 is TGTGCCAGCCTACAGGGAGAGGAAGCCGGGGAGCTGTTTTTT.

This chain joins TRBV6-1 and TRBJ2-3; TRBD1 matches 9 bases. Germline CDR1 and CDR2: MNHNS and SASEGT. With 4 bases clipped from V and 3 bases from J, the junction kept 11 bases outside the gene matches. CDR3 size: 17 residues. The CDR3 spells CASSAITGGAGTDTQYF. The CDR3 coding sequence is TGTGCCAGCAGTGCAATCACAGGGGGCGCGGGTACAGATACGCAGTATTTT.

The V gene is TRBV2, the J gene TRBJ2-3, with D possibly TRBD2 on 5 matching bases. There are 16 residues in the CDR3. The germline V gene encodes CDR1 SNHLY and CDR2 FYNNEI. With 5 bases removed from V and 0 bases from J, the gap between germline ends came to 15 bases. CDR3 in amino acids: CASSLAPSLSTDTQYF. Written as DNA, the CDR3 is TGTGCCAGCAGTTTAGCTCCTAGCCTTAGCACAGATACGCAGTATTTT.

This clone was detected only once. This chain connects TRBV11-2 to TRBJ1-1; tentative D call: TRBD1 (5 bases). The ends were cut back, 4 bases at V and 2 bases at J, with 14 bases in the middle. Germline V CDR1 and CDR2: SGHAT, FQNNGV. The CDR3 has 15 amino acids. CDR3 loop: CASSSLQESNTEAFF. Here the CDR3 DNA reads TGTGCCAGCAGCTCATTACAGGAATCTAACACTGAAGCTTTCTTT.

This clone was observed a few times. The chain combines TRBV9 with TRBJ2-7; D uncertain. The germline V gene encodes CDR1 SGDLS and CDR2 YYNGEE. This CDR3 comprises 14 residues. The V end lost 0 bases, the J end lost 1 base, and 8 bases lay between the germline ends. CDR3 in DNA: TGTGCCAGCAGCGTAGAGCCAGGATCCTACGAGCAGTACTTC. Protein sequence: CASSVEPGSYEQYF.

This sequence joins TRBV7-9 and TRBJ1-1; D gene uncertain. The V and J ends lost 1 base and 7 bases respectively, with 13 bases between them. This CDR3 contains 14 residues. Per germline, CDR1 SEHNR and CDR2 FQNEAQ (reference sequence). The CDR3 DNA reads as TGTGCCAGCAGCTTAGGGGTCGGCACAGATGAAGCTTTCTTT. Its protein is CASSLGVGTDEAFF.

V usage is TRBV5-4 and J usage is TRBJ2-5; the D gene is possibly TRBD1 (5 bases). Germline V CDR1 and CDR2: SGHNT, YYREEE (reference sequence). V lost 3 bases and J 4 bases, leaving 10 bases between the germline ends. CDR3 length: 13 amino acids. The CDR3 protein is CASSSTGPETQYF. The CDR3 DNA reads as TGTGCCAGCAGCTCAACAGGACCAGAGACCCAGTACTTC. The full variable domain, its missing parts supplied by reference TRBV5-4 and TRBJ2-5, is ETGVTQSPTHLIKTRGQQVTLRCSSQSGHNTVSWYQQALGQGPQFIFQYYREEENGRGNFPPRFSGLQFPNYSSELNVNALELDDSALYLCASSSTGPETQYFGPGTRLLVL.